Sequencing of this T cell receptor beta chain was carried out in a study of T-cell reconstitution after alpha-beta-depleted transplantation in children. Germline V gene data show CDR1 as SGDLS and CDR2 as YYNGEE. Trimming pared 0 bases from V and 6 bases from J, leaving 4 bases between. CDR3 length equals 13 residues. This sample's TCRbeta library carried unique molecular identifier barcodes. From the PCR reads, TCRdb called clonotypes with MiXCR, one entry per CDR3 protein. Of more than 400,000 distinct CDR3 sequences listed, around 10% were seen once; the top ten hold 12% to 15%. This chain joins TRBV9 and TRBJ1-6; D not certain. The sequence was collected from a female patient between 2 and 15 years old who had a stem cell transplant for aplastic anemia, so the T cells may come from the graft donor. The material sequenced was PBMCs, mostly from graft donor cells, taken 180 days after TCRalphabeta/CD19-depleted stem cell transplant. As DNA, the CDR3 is TGTGCCAGCAGCGTAGGCCGTAATTCACCCCTCCACTTT. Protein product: CASSVGRNSPLHF. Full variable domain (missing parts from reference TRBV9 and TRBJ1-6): DSGVTQTPKHLITATGQRVTLRCSPRSGDLSVYWYQQSLDQGLQFLIQYYNGEERAKGNILERFSAQQFPDLHSELNLSSLELGDSALYFCASSVGRNSPLHFGNGTRLTVT.